The TCR beta chain described here comes from a study of Graves' ophthalmopathy and Graves' hyperthyroidism. Study-level results: Most thyroid-expanded clonotypes exceeding 0.001 frequency were also found in blood. Ophthalmopathy progression was predicted by the model at around 70% sensitivity and about 74% specificity.

Diagnoses were established from clinical symptoms, serum thyroxine, TRAb, thyroid ultrasound and orbital computed tomography. CDR3 regions of TCR beta were amplified from RNA transcripts. A first-round RT-PCR used HTBI primers, followed by a second-round multiplex PCR. Via MiXCR, TCRdb re-called the multiplex PCR reads, giving one row per CDR3 protein. The sample has around 1.1 million distinct CDR3 sequences, about 40% seen once. Remarks on this clonotype: The antigen remains undetermined.

Germline loops: CDR1 SGHAT, CDR2 FQNNGV. V gave up 4 bases and J gave up 3 bases, with 15 bases separating them. The CDR3 has 15 residues. J is TRBJ1-1 and V is TRBV11-2; no definite D call. This clonotype was obtained from an adult man with Graves' hyperthyroidism. Sequencing used peripheral blood or thyroid tissue (not recorded which). In nucleotides, the CDR3 is TGTGCCAGCAGCTCCGAAATCGTAAGTCACACTGAAGCTTTCTTT. Translating gives CASSSEIVSHTEAFF.